These 17 T cell receptor beta chains originate from one sample sequenced in a study of cytomegalovirus exposure and HLA in healthy donors. The PCR employed 60 Vbeta primers together with 13 Jbeta primers. The protocol was immunoSEQ multiplex PCR, while the TCRdb copy is restricted to in-frame clones and leaves out a portion. Of some 120,000 clones listed, around three quarters are singletons. Sequenced material: PBMCs. The receptors shown here come from a female donor in good health and CMV-seronegative.

This chain connects TRBV18 to TRBJ2-2; D may be TRBD1 (6 bases). Germline CDR1 and CDR2: KGHSH and LQKENI. The CDR3 runs 16 residues. V lost 5 bases and J lost 4, with 17 bases in between. CDR3 amino acids: CASSTDTGPITGELFF. CDR3 bases: TGTGCCAGCTCAACGGATACAGGGCCGATCACCGGGGAGCTGTTTTTT.

CDR3 protein: CASSLNLQGGEQFF. As DNA, the CDR3 is TGTGCCAGCAGCTTAAATTTACAGGGCGGTGAGCAGTTCTTC. The chain combines TRBV7-2 with TRBJ2-1, with TRBD1 as a possible D gene (6 bases). The CDR3 totals 14 residues. V was trimmed by 2 bases and J by 9 bases, leaving 14 bases between them. CDR1 and CDR2 from the germline V gene are SGHTA and FQGNSA.

This sequence joins TRBV11-2 and TRBJ2-7; D is possibly TRBD2 (7 bases). V lost 0 bases and J lost 5, with 20 bases in between. Germline V CDR1 and CDR2: SGHAT, FQNNGV. The CDR3 is 17 residues long. CDR3 nucleotide sequence: TGTGCCAGCAGCTTAGACGGTCGAGAGGGGGGGCTACACGAGCAGTACTTC. Translated, it gives CASSLDGREGGLHEQYF.

This chain joins TRBV13 and TRBJ1-1; 10 bases are shared with TRBD1. This CDR3 has 15 residues. The J segment lost 6 bases and the V segment lost 5 bases, leaving 9 bases of the junction unmatched. Germline values: CDR1 PRHDT, CDR2 FYEKMQ (reference sequence). The CDR3 spells CASSPGGTGVPEAFF. As DNA, the CDR3 is TGTGCCAGCAGCCCTGGCGGGACAGGGGTCCCTGAAGCTTTCTTT.

V gene TRBV25-1 combines with J gene TRBJ2-5, with D hard to call. The DNA end is more similar to TRBJ2-7, so the J call may be wrong. The germline CDR1 and CDR2 sequences are MGHDK and SYGVNS. CDR3 length: 15 amino acids. CDR3 in amino acids: CASSGPRPITYEQYF. The DNA for the CDR3 is TGTGCCAGCAGTGGACCCAGGCCGATCACCTACGAGCAGTACTTC.

This chain uses TRBV4-2 with TRBJ2-7, with 7 positions matching TRBD2. CDR3 length: 16 amino acids. Germline trimming cut 3 bases from V and 0 bases from J; bases unmatched to any gene: 8. The germline V gene has CDR1 LGHNA and CDR2 YNFKEQ. The CDR3 region is CASSQGSGLSSYEQYF. The CDR3 DNA reads as TGTGCCAGCAGCCAGGGTAGCGGGTTGAGCTCCTACGAGCAGTACTTC.

In DNA, the CDR3 is TGTGCCAGCAGCGGGGGGGGCACATCCTACGAGCAGTACTTC. Translating gives CASSGGGTSYEQYF. The gene calls are TRBV9 and TRBJ2-7, with a possible D match to TRBD2 (7 bases). The CDR3 covers 14 residues. V was cut by 3 bases and J by 1 base, with 11 bases left in between. From germline, CDR1 is SGDLS and CDR2 YYNGEE.

The CDR3 reads CASSQDGGITGELFF. In nucleotides, the CDR3 is TGCGCCAGCAGCCAAGATGGAGGAATCACCGGGGAGCTGTTTTTT. The rearrangement uses TRBV4-3 and TRBJ2-2; TRBD2 might be the D (5 bases). Trimming stripped 0 bases from V and 4 bases from J, with 9 bases between. Germline CDR1 is LGHNA and CDR2 is YSLEER. The CDR3 consists of 15 residues.

The chain joins TRBV29-1 to TRBJ1-4, with D hard to call. This CDR3 has 13 residues. Germline lookup yields CDR1 SQVTM and CDR2 ANQGSEA. Trimming pared 7 bases from V and 8 bases from J, leaving 17 bases between. Here the CDR3 reads CSAAGPAGEKLFF. CDR3 nucleotide sequence: TGCAGCGCCGCCGGGCCCGCGGGGGAAAAACTGTTTTTT.

V gene TRBV6-6 combines with J gene TRBJ1-4; no reliable D call. Trimming removed 0 bases from V and 8 bases from J, with 10 bases in between. Germline V gene sequence: CDR1 MNHNY, CDR2 SVGAGI (reference sequence). The CDR3 covers 14 residues. CDR3 in amino acids: CASSYSTPREKLFF. DNA of the CDR3: TGTGCCAGCAGTTACTCCACCCCCAGGGAAAAACTGTTTTTT.

This clone came up a few times. CDR3 sequence (DNA): TGCGCCAGCAGCCAGGACCGGGACAACGACAATGAGCAGTTCTTC. Translating it yields CASSQDRDNDNEQFF. The chain uses TRBV4-3 and TRBJ2-1; D may be TRBD1 (6 bases). The CDR3 runs 15 residues. Looked up from germline, CDR1 is LGHNA and CDR2 is YSLEER. Between the trimmed V and J ends, which lost 3 bases and 5 bases, there was a span of 14 bases.

For the CDR3, the DNA is TGTGCCAGCAGTTCCCAAACTTACGAGCAGTACTTC. It yields the protein CASSSQTYEQYF. The chain employs TRBV6-5 and TRBJ2-7; the D is unclear. Trimming removed 4 bases at V and 4 bases at J, with 8 bases between. The CDR3 length is 12 residues. CDR1 MNHEY and CDR2 SVGAGI come from the germline V gene.

This clone was seen more than once but under ten times. The genes are TRBV7-2 and TRBJ1-5; D may be TRBD1 (5 bases). V was shortened by 0 bases and J by 1 base, with 7 bases between the two germline ends. This CDR3 has 15 residues. Germline V gives CDR1 SGHTA, CDR2 FQGNSA. The CDR3 is CASSLAGGSNQPQHF. CDR3 DNA sequence: TGTGCCAGCAGCTTAGCGGGGGGGAGCAATCAGCCCCAGCATTTT.

This sequence joins TRBV9 and TRBJ1-5, with TRBD1 matching 7 bases. Trimming at V came to 0 bases and at J to 2 bases, leaving 2 bases not matched to a gene. There are 15 residues in the CDR3. Germline V gene data show CDR1 as SGDLS and CDR2 as YYNGEE. The CDR3 coding sequence is TGTGCCAGCAGCGTAGACGGACAGGGCAATCAGCCCCAGCATTTT. This encodes CASSVDGQGNQPQHF.

Only one count was recorded for this clone. J is TRBJ1-2 and V is TRBV27; maybe TRBD1 (6 bases). Germline loops: CDR1 MNHEY, CDR2 SMNVEV (reference sequence). CDR3 length equals 13 residues. Trimming pared 2 bases from V and 5 bases from J, leaving 9 bases between. The DNA for the CDR3 is TGTGCCAGCAGTTTAGGACAGTCTTATGGCTACACCTTC. Translating gives CASSLGQSYGYTF.

The chain joins TRBV5-1 to TRBJ2-2, with a possible D match to TRBD1 (6 bases). Looked up from germline, CDR1 is SGHRS and CDR2 is YFSETQ. The CDR3 has 15 residues. Between the trimmed V and J ends, which lost 1 base and 6 bases, there was a span of 13 bases. This CDR3 reads CASSLRTGSSGELFF. For the CDR3, the DNA is TGCGCCAGCAGCTTGAGAACAGGGAGCTCCGGGGAGCTGTTTTTT.

This clone was observed a few times. This chain links TRBV18 with TRBJ1-1, with 8 bases matching TRBD1. This CDR3 spans 15 amino acids. In germline, CDR1 is KGHSH, CDR2 LQKENI. J was trimmed by 5 bases and V by 5 bases; bases with no gene match: 10. This CDR3 is CASSRLTGVGTEAFF. DNA of the CDR3: TGTGCCAGCTCAAGACTGACAGGGGTGGGTACTGAAGCTTTCTTT.